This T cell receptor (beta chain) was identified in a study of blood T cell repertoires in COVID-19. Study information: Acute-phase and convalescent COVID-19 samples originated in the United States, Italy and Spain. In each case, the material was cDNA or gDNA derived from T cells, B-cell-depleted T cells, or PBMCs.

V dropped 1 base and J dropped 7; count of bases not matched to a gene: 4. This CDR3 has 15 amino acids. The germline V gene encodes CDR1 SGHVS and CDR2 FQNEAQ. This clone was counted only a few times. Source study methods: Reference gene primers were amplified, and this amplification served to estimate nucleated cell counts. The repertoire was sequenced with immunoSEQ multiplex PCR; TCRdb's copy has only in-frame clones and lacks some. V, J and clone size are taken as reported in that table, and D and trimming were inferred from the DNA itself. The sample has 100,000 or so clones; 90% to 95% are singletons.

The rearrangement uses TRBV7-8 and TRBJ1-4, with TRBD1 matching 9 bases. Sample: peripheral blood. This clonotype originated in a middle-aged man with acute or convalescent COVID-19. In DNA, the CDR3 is TGTGCCAGCAGCTTAGGACAGGGGGGTAGTGAAAAACTGTTTTTT. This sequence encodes CASSLGQGGSEKLFF.